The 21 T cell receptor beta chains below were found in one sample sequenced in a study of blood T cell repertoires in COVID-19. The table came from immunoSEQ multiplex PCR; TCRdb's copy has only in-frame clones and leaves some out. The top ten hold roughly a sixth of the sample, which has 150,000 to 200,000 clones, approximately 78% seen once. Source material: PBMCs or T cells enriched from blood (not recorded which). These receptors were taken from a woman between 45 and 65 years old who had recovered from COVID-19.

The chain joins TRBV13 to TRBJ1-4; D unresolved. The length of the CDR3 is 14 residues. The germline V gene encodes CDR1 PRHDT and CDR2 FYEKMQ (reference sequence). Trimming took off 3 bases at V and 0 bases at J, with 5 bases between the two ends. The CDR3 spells CASSFGPTNEKLFF. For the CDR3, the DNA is TGTGCCAGCAGCTTCGGTCCAACTAATGAAAAACTGTTTTTT.

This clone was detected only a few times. CDR3 in amino acids: CASSSGVGGSNQPQHF. The CDR3 DNA follows: TGTGCCAGCAGTTCGGGAGTTGGGGGTTCCAATCAGCCCCAGCATTTT. The rearrangement uses TRBV28 and TRBJ1-5; D might be TRBD1 (5 bases). Trimming stripped 4 bases from V and 3 bases from J, with 16 bases between. The CDR3 covers 16 residues. Per the germline V gene, CDR1 is MDHEN and CDR2 is SYDVKM.

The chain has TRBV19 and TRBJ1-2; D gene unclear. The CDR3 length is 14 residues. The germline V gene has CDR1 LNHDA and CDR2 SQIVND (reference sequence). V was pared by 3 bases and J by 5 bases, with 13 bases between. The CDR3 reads CASSISRGVYGYTF. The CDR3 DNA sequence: TGTGCCAGTAGTATCTCCCGGGGTGTTTATGGCTACACCTTC.

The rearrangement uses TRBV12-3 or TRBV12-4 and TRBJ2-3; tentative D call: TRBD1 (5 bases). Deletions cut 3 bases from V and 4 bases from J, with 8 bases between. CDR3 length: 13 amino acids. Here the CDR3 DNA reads TGTGCCAGCAGTTTGAAGGGGTCAGATACGCAGTATTTT. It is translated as CASSLKGSDTQYF.

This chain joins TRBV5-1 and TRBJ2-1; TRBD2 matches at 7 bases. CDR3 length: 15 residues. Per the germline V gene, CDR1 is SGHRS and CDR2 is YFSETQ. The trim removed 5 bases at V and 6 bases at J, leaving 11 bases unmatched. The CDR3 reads CASSTSNPGGNEQFF. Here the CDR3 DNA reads TGCGCCAGCAGTACATCAAACCCGGGAGGCAATGAGCAGTTCTTC.

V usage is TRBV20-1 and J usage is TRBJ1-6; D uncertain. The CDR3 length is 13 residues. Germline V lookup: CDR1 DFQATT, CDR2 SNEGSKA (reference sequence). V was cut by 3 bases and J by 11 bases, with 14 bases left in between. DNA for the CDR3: TGCAGTGCTAGTGGGAACCAGGCTGCACCCCTCCACTTT. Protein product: CSASGNQAAPLHF.

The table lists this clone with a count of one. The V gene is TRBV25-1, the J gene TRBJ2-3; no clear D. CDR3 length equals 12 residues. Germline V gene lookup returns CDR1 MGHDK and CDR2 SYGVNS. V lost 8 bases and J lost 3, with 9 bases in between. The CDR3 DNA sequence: TGTGCCAGCTCCCTCGGGACAGATACGCAGTATTTT. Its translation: CASSLGTDTQYF.

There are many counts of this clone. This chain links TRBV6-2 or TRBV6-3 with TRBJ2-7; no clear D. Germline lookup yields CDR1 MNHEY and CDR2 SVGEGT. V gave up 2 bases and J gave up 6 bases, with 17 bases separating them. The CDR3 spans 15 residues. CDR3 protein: CASSYQQIISGEQYF. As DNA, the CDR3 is TGTGCCAGCAGTTACCAACAGATTATAAGTGGCGAGCAGTACTTC.

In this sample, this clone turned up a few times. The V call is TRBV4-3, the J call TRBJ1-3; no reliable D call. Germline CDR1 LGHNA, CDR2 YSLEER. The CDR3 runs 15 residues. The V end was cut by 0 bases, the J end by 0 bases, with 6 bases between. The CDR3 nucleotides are TGCGCCAGCAGCCAAGAGGCATTCTCTGGAAACACCATATATTTT. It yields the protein CASSQEAFSGNTIYF.

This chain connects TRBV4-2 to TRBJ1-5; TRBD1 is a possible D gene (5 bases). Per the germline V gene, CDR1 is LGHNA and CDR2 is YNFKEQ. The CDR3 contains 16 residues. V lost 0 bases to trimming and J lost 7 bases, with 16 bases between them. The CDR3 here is CASSQDGGGSKQPQHF. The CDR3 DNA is TGTGCCAGCAGCCAAGATGGCGGGGGGTCAAAGCAGCCCCAGCATTTT.

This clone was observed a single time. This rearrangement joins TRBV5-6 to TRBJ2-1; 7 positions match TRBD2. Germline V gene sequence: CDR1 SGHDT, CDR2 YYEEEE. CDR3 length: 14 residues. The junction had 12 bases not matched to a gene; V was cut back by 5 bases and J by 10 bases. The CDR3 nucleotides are TGTGCCAGCAGAACATCGGGGAGGGGTCTAGAGCAGTTCTTC. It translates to CASRTSGRGLEQFF. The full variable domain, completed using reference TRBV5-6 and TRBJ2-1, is DAGVTQSPTHLIKTRGQQVTLRCSPKSGHDTVSWYQQALGQGPQFIFQYYEEEERQRGNFPDRFSGHQFPNYSSELNVNALLLGDSALYLCASRTSGRGLEQFFGPGTRLTVL.

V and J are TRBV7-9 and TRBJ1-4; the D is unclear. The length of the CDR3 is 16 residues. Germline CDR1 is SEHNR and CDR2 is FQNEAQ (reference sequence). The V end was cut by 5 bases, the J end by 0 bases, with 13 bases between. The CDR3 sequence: CASSKKAAATNEKLFF. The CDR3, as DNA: TGTGCCAGCAGCAAAAAAGCTGCGGCAACTAATGAAAAACTGTTTTTT.

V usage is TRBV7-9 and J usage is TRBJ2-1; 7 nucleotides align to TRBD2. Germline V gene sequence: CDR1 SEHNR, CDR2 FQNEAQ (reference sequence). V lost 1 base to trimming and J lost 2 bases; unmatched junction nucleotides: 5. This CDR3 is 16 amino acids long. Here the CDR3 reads CASSLVRLAAYNEQFF. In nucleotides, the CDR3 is TGTGCCAGCAGCTTAGTGCGGCTAGCGGCCTACAATGAGCAGTTCTTC.

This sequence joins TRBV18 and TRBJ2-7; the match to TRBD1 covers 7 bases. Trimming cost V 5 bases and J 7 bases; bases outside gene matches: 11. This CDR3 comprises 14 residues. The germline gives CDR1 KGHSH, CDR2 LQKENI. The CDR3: CASSTGAWGSEQYF. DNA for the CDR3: TGTGCCAGCTCAACAGGGGCCTGGGGAAGTGAGCAGTACTTC.

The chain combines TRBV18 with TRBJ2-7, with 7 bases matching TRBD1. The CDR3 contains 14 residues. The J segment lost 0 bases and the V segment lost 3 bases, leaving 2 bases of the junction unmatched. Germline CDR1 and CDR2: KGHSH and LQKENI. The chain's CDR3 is CASSPGQTSYEQYF. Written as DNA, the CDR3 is TGTGCCAGCTCACCGGGACAGACCTCCTACGAGCAGTACTTC. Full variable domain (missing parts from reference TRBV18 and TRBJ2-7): NAGVMQNPRHLVRRRGQEARLRCSPMKGHSHVYWYRQLPEEGLKFMVYLQKENIIDESGMPKERFSAEFPKEGPSILRIQQVVRGDSAAYFCASSPGQTSYEQYFGPGTRLTVT.

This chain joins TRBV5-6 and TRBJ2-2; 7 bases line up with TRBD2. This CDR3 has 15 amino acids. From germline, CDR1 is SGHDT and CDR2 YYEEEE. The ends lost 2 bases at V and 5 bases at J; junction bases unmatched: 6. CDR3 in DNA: TGTGCCAGCAGCTTAGGCGGGAGCGGTACCGGGGAGCTGTTTTTT. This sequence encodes CASSLGGSGTGELFF.

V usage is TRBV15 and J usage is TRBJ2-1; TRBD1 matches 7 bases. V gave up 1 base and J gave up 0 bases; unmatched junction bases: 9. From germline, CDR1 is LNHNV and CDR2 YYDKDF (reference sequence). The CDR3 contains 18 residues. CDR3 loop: CATSRGDSLLSSYNEQFF. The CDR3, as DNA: TGTGCCACCAGCAGAGGGGACAGCTTATTGAGCTCCTACAATGAGCAGTTCTTC. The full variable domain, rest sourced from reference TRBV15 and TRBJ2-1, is DAMVIQNPRYQVTQFGKPVTLSCSQTLNHNVMYWYQQKSSQAPKLLFHYYDKDFNNEADTPDNFQSRRPNTSFCFLDIRSPGLGDTAMYLCATSRGDSLLSSYNEQFFGPGTRLTVL.

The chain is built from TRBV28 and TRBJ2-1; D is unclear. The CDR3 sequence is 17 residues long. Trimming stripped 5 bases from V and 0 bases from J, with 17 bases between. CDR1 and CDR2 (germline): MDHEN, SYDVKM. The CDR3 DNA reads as TGTGCCAGCAGTGAAAAGATCGGGTGGAGCTCCTACAATGAGCAGTTCTTC. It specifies CASSEKIGWSSYNEQFF.

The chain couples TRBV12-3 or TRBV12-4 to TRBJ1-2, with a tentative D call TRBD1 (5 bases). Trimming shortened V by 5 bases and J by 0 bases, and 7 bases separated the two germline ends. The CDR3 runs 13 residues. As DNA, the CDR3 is TGTGCCAGCAGTGAGACAGCTAACTATGGCTACACCTTC. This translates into CASSETANYGYTF.

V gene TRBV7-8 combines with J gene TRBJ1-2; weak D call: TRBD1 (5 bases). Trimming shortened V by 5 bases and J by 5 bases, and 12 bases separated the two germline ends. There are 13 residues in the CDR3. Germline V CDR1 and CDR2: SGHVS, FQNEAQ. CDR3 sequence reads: CASSPGIDYGYTF. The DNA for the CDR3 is TGTGCCAGCAGCCCAGGGATTGATTATGGCTACACCTTC.

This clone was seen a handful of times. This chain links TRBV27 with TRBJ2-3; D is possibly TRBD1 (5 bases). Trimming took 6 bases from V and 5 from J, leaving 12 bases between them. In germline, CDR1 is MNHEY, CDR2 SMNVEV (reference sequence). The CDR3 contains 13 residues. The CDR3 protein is CASRYGQGDTQYF. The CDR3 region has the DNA TGTGCCAGCAGATACGGCCAGGGAGATACGCAGTATTTT.